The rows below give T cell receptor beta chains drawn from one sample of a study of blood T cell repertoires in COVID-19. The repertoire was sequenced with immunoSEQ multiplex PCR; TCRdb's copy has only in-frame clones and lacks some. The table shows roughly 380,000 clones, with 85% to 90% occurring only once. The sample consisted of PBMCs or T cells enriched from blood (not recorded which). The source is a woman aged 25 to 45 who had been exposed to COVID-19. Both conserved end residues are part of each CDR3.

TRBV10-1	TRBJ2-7	CASSELRTSEQYF
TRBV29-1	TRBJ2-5	CSVAGGNPKTGETQYF
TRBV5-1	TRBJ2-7	CASSLWVGQGYEQYF
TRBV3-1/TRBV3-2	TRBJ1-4	CASSPPGQYNEKLFF
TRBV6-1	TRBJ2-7	CASSEATSGSYEQYF
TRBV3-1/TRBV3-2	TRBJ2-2	CASSHPGLNTGELFF
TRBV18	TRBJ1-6	CASSHGQANSPLHF
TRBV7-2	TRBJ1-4	CASSQGHTTGEKLFF
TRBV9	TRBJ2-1	CASSFGLAGSSYNEQFF
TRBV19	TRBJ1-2	CASSMGRAYGYTF
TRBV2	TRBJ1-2	CASSEDSRDYGYTF
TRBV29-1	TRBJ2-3	CSVGLAGVLDTQYF
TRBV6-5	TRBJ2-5	CASSYSRLQGTQYF
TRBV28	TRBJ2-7	CASSKQVAGAGREQYF
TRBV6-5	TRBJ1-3	CASTKNADSGNTIYF
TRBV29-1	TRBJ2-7	CSVDGTSGYEQYF
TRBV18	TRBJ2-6	CASSPIPGQGSSGANVLTF
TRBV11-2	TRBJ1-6	CASSLPRQGWNSPLHF
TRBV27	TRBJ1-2	CASTQLQGAMFNGYTF
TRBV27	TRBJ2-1	CATGLAGDNEQFF
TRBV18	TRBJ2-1	CASSPGTGGGEQFF
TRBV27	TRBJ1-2	CASSLWGTGDNYGYTF
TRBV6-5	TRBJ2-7	CASSPTVYEQYF
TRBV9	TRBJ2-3	CASSVAGPAGMVDTQYF
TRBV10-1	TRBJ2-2	CASSEKYSGGELFF
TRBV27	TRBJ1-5	CASSPGQGIIQPQHF
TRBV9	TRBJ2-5	CASSSLQETQYF
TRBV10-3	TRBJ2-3	CAISRELGTDTQYF
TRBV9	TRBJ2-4	CASSDNKGARAKNIQYF
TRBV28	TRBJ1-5	CASSLPGQGEQPQHF
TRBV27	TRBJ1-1	CASSPGSRGTDTEAFF
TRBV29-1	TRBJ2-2	CSVLMTGQMTGELFF
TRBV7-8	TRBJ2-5	CATKEVYQETQYF
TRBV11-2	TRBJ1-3	CASSTLDTIYF
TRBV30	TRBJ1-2	CAWRAGTGPSYGYTF
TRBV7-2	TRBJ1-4	CASSLGGEKLFF
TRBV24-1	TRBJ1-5	CATSDHGQPQHF
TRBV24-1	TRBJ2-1	CATSDFSGRTTVNEQFF
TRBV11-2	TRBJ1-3	CASTPPPNSSGNTIYF
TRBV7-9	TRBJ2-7	CASSFGELGNYEQYF
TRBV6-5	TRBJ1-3	CASSYSNSGNTIYF
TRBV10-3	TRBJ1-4	CAISESRGANEKLFF
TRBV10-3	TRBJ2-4	CAISAGGSKNIQYF
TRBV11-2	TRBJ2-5	CASSLDGSSGSETQYF
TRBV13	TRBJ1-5	CASSLRTGGSNQPQHF
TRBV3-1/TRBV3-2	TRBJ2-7	CASSQGLARSSYEQYF
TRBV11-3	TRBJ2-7	CASSLDPGDYEQYF
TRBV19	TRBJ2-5	CASSSGVGGGVETQYF
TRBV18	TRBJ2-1	CASSPVGGSRDEQFF
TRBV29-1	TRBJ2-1	CSVAGGGNEQFF
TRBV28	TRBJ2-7	CASQRDLPLEQYF
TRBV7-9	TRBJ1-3	CASSLGQGGNTIYF
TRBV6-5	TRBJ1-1	CASKILREGATEAFF
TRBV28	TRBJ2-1	CASSSPPLAGLYNEQFF
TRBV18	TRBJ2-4	CASSPGSGRSKNIQYF
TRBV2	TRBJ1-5	CASSLVRDSYQPQHF
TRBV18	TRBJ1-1	CASSPLGQGPPNTEAFF
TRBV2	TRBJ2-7	CASSLTGTGVHEQYF
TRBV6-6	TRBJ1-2	CASSYSDIIYGYTF